These 13 T cell receptor beta chains share one sample of origin, sequenced in a study of OX40 agonist ivuxolimab in advanced cancers. The table came from immunoSEQ multiplex PCR; TCRdb's copy has only in-frame clones and leaves some out. The repertoire holds around 65,000 clones, with around nine tenths as singletons. Sequenced material: CD4+ or CD8+ T cells sorted from blood, taken in a trial of the OX40 agonist ivuxolimab. Receptors originate from an adult with an advanced solid tumor such as melanoma, head and neck, liver or kidney cancer.

The chain recombines TRBV2 with TRBJ1-1, with a weak D call TRBD1 (5 bases). This CDR3 comprises 14 residues. V lost 6 bases and J lost 1, with 12 bases in between. Germline-derived CDR1 and CDR2 are SNHLY and FYNNEI. This CDR3 reads CASRRAGRNTEAFF. The CDR3 DNA reads as TGTGCCAGCAGGAGGGCAGGGAGGAACACTGAAGCTTTCTTT.

This sequence joins TRBV11-2 and TRBJ1-5; D uncertain. The CDR3 is 13 amino acids. From germline, CDR1 is SGHAT and CDR2 FQNNGV. Trimming shortened V by 3 bases and J by 3 bases, and 6 bases separated the two germline ends. In DNA form, the CDR3 reads TGTGCCAGCAGCTTTTCTGACAATCAGCCCCAGCATTTT. It specifies CASSFSDNQPQHF.

J is TRBJ2-7 and V is TRBV7-6; D gene uncertain. The CDR3 consists of 16 residues. The germline CDR1 and CDR2 sequences are SGHVS and FNYEAQ. Deletions cut 1 base from V and 2 bases from J, with 15 bases between. In nucleotides, the CDR3 is TGTGCCAGCAGCTTAGGAGGACGGGCTATGACCTACGAGCAGTACTTC. This gives the protein CASSLGGRAMTYEQYF.

The chain uses TRBV11-2 and TRBJ2-7; 14 nucleotides match TRBD2. Germline V CDR1 and CDR2: SGHAT, FQNNGV. This CDR3 contains 15 residues. The trim removed 2 bases at V and 6 bases at J, leaving 3 bases unmatched. The CDR3 loop is CASSLQGLAGAEQYF. In DNA, the CDR3 is TGTGCCAGCAGCTTACAGGGACTAGCGGGGGCCGAGCAGTACTTC.

In its sample, this clone was seen a few times. This rearrangement joins TRBV11-2 to TRBJ2-1; D possibly corresponds to TRBD1 (9 bases). V dropped 7 bases and J dropped 6 bases, with 31 bases sitting between them. Germline CDR1 reads SGHAT; CDR2 reads FQNNGV. The CDR3 covers 19 residues. The CDR3 DNA reads as TGTGCCAGCAACGGGAGGGTACAGGGGGCCAATCCCTCTATCAATGAGCAGTTCTTC. Its translation: CASNGRVQGANPSINEQFF.

This chain uses TRBV7-8 with TRBJ2-5, with TRBD2 matching over 8 bases. The CDR3 has 15 amino acids. V lost 5 bases, J lost 0 bases, and 5 bases stayed unmatched. Per the germline V gene, CDR1 is SGHVS and CDR2 is FQNEAQ. The CDR3 reads CASSLRAGDQETQYF. CDR3 nucleotide sequence: TGTGCCAGCAGCCTCCGAGCGGGGGACCAAGAGACCCAGTACTTC.

This chain uses TRBV7-6 with TRBJ2-7; the match to TRBD2 covers 13 bases. The ends lost 0 bases at V and 3 bases at J; junction bases unmatched: 8. The germline CDR1 and CDR2 sequences are SGHVS and FNYEAQ. The CDR3 has 18 residues. The CDR3 sequence: CASSLASTSGGLIYEQYF. CDR3 coding DNA: TGTGCCAGCAGCTTAGCTTCGACTAGCGGGGGGCTCATCTACGAGCAGTACTTC.

The chain recombines TRBV5-1 with TRBJ2-7, with D tentatively TRBD2 (5 bases). V was pared by 2 bases and J by 4 bases, with 13 bases between. In germline, CDR1 is SGHRS, CDR2 YFSETQ. The length of the CDR3 is 14 residues. This chain's CDR3 is CASSLDGPGYEQYF. The CDR3 DNA sequence: TGCGCCAGCAGCTTAGACGGCCCGGGGTACGAGCAGTACTTC.

The V gene is TRBV6-6, the J gene TRBJ2-7; 7 nucleotides agree with TRBD2. The germline CDR1 and CDR2 sequences are MNHNY and SVGAGI (reference sequence). The CDR3 sequence is 13 residues long. V lost 5 bases to trimming and J lost 5 bases; unmatched junction nucleotides: 6. CDR3 in DNA: TGTGCCAGCAGTCCGCAGCGGGGCCACGAGCAGTACTTC. It translates to CASSPQRGHEQYF.

The rearrangement links TRBV10-3 to TRBJ1-3, with 11 bases lining up with TRBD1. V lost 7 bases to trimming and J lost 3 bases; unmatched junction nucleotides: 5. CDR1 and CDR2 (germline): ENHRY, SYGVKD. CDR3 length: 15 residues. The CDR3 protein is CAITVDRGRGNTIYF. DNA for the CDR3: TGTGCCATCACCGTGGACAGGGGGCGTGGAAACACCATATATTTT.

The chain has TRBV9 and TRBJ2-2; a weak D match, TRBD2 (6 bases). The germline gives CDR1 SGDLS, CDR2 YYNGEE. The CDR3 spans 17 residues. V dropped 4 bases and J dropped 2 bases, with 18 bases sitting between them. This CDR3 is CASSHGGGSGNTGELFF. The CDR3 DNA follows: TGTGCCAGCAGCCACGGTGGTGGTAGCGGCAACACCGGGGAGCTGTTTTTT.

The chain couples TRBV30 to TRBJ1-1; D ambiguous. The CDR3 is 15 amino acids. V was trimmed by 3 bases and J by 1 base, leaving 15 bases between them. CDR1 and CDR2 (germline): GTSNPN, SVGIG (reference sequence). As DNA, the CDR3 is TGTGCCTGGAGCCCTCATCAGCCAGGGAACACTGAAGCTTTCTTT. Residues: CAWSPHQPGNTEAFF.

This clone has just one count. The CDR3, as DNA: TGTGCCAGCAGTGAGGACAGGGGGCTCGCCGGGGAGCTGTTTTTT. This sequence encodes CASSEDRGLAGELFF. V usage is TRBV2 and J usage is TRBJ2-2; 11 bases agree with TRBD1. Germline V gene lookup returns CDR1 SNHLY and CDR2 FYNNEI. The J segment lost 6 bases and the V segment lost 3 bases, leaving 3 bases of the junction unmatched. The CDR3 is made up of 15 amino acids.